One and the same sample provided the 5 T cell receptor beta chains below, sequenced in a study of shared clonotypes between healthy human individuals. TCRdb keeps only in-frame clones here, not all; method: immunoSEQ multiplex PCR. This table has approximately 2,300,000 clones, 85% to 95% appearing once. The specimen was naive CD4+ T cells from PBMCs. Described subset: CD45RA+ positively selected. Source of these receptors: a man aged 18 to 30 in good health. Some clones in this sample may be carry-over from other donors' samples.

The rearrangement links TRBV18 to TRBJ1-1; no firm D call. Per the germline V gene, CDR1 is KGHSH and CDR2 is LQKENI. The V end was cut by 2 bases, the J end by 4 bases, with 17 bases between. The CDR3 is 16 amino acids. The CDR3 protein is CASSPRDSVSVTEAFF. As DNA, the CDR3 is TGTGCCAGCTCACCAAGGGATTCTGTGAGCGTCACTGAAGCTTTCTTT.

The V and J genes are TRBV4-1 and TRBJ2-7; 7 bases line up with TRBD1. V was pared by 1 base and J by 2 bases, with 5 bases of the junction left unmatched. In germline, CDR1 is MGHRA, CDR2 YSYEKL. The CDR3 consists of 15 residues. Here the CDR3 DNA reads TGCGCCAGCAGCCAAGTGCCAGGGGGAACCTACGAGCAGTACTTC. It specifies CASSQVPGGTYEQYF.

This chain links TRBV25-1 with TRBJ2-1, with D tentatively TRBD1 (7 bases). The CDR3 covers 13 residues. V lost 4 bases to trimming and J lost 8 bases, with 12 bases between them. Germline-derived CDR1 and CDR2 are MGHDK and SYGVNS. CDR3 in amino acids: CASSGTGEDEQFF. The CDR3 DNA reads TGTGCCAGCAGTGGAACAGGGGAGGATGAGCAGTTCTTC.

The chain uses TRBV5-1 and TRBJ2-5, with no clear D. There are 14 residues in the CDR3. Germline V gene lookup returns CDR1 SGHRS and CDR2 YFSETQ. Deletions cut 3 bases from V and 1 base from J, with 10 bases between. The CDR3 reads CASSSVGIQETQYF. The CDR3 nucleotides read TGCGCCAGCAGCTCGGTAGGGATCCAAGAGACCCAGTACTTC.

The gene calls are TRBV5-1 and TRBJ1-3; 8 bases are a match to TRBD1. Unmatched junction bases numbered 2, after V lost 0 bases and J lost 6 bases. CDR1 SGHRS and CDR2 YFSETQ come from the germline V gene. The CDR3 totals 14 residues. CDR3 loop: CASSLGQGTNTIYF. In nucleotides, the CDR3 is TGCGCCAGCAGCTTGGGACAGGGGACAAACACCATATATTTT.